The present T cell receptor (beta chain) was sequenced within a study of T cells expressing NK-cell markers. Points from the study as a whole: Dominant NKG2C+ clonotypes made up roughly 1.0-8% of CD8+ T cells in a handful of donors.

On this clonotype: The antigen is not known.

The CDR3 covers 16 residues. Per the germline V gene, CDR1 is MDHEN and CDR2 is SYDVKM. TCRdb derives one entry per CDR3 protein from the 5' RACE reads, leaving out DNA. Recorded here are 250,000 to 300,000 distinct CDR3 sequences; the top ten clones represent 0.39%. This receptor was obtained from a man between 18 and 35 years old in good health. Sequences were obtained from blood T cells: a sorted CD56 or NKG2C T cell subset, CD4+ or CD8+ T cells, or bulk PBMC T cells (not recorded which). The chain employs TRBV28 and TRBJ2-1; the D call of TRBD1 rests on TCRdb alone, since no DNA is present to check it. CDR3 amino acids: CASKGQHQRSYNEQFF.